These 24 T cell receptor beta chains originate from one sample sequenced in a study of glioma-infiltrating T cells. Using RNA template, CDR3s of TCR alpha and beta were amplified with iRepertoire arm-PCR. TCRdb independently ran MiXCR on the multiplex PCR reads; one entry per CDR3 protein. Among around 190,000 distinct CDR3 sequences, approximately 30% were seen once, and the ten largest hold roughly 21%. The sample comprised glioma tissue, nonneoplastic brain tissue, or PBMCs (not recorded which). The receptors come from a human donor with low-grade glioma or glioblastoma, undergoing nonglioma brain surgery, or in good health (not recorded which).

The table lists this clonotype with many counts. This chain connects TRBV15 to TRBJ2-7, with 7 bases aligning to TRBD1. The trim removed 0 bases at V and 2 bases at J, leaving 4 bases unmatched. The germline V gene has CDR1 LNHNV and CDR2 YYDKDF (reference sequence). The CDR3 extends over 15 amino acids. Here the CDR3 reads CATSREPTGTYEQYF. Here the CDR3 DNA reads TGTGCCACCAGCAGAGAACCGACAGGGACCTACGAGCAGTACTTC. The variable domain in full, with the rest retrieved from reference TRBV15 and TRBJ2-7, is DAMVIQNPRYQVTQFGKPVTLSCSQTLNHNVMYWYQQKSSQAPKLLFHYYDKDFNNEADTPDNFQSRRPNTSFCFLDIRSPGLGDTAMYLCATSREPTGTYEQYFGPGTRLTVT.

This clonotype showed up many times. The chain employs TRBV7-2 and TRBJ2-1, with TRBD2 matching over 12 bases. Trimming removed 5 bases from V and 5 bases from J; junction bases left unmatched: 16. Germline assignment: CDR1 SGHTA and CDR2 FQGNSA. This CDR3 spans 19 amino acids. The CDR3 is CASSPREGLAGGRNNEQFF. CDR3 DNA: TGTGCCAGCAGCCCTAGAGAAGGGCTAGCGGGAGGGCGGAACAATGAGCAGTTCTTC.

This clonotype was observed at least ten times. The rearrangement joins TRBV6-2 or TRBV6-3 to TRBJ1-5; maybe TRBD1 (5 bases). Germline CDR1 reads MNHEY; CDR2 reads SVGEGT. This CDR3 is built from 13 residues. Trimming pared 2 bases from V and 5 bases from J, leaving 7 bases between. The CDR3 spells CASSYDSHQPQHF. The CDR3 region has the DNA TGTGCCAGCAGTTACGACAGTCATCAGCCCCAGCATTTT.

This clonotype came up many times. The chain combines TRBV28 with TRBJ2-7; 7 bases are shared with TRBD2. The V gene's germline CDR1 is MDHEN and CDR2 SYDVKM. After removal of 6 bases from V and 6 bases from J, the junction contained 11 bases not matched to a gene. This CDR3 contains 14 residues. This CDR3 is CASSRGRERSEQYF. CDR3 sequence (DNA): TGTGCCAGCAGCCGAGGGCGGGAGAGGTCCGAGCAGTACTTC.

Turning to this clonotype: With a much larger clone just one base away, this may be a read error. The genes are TRBV18 and TRBJ2-7; 12 bases align to TRBD2. Germline V gene sequence: CDR1 KGHSH, CDR2 LQKENI. The CDR3 is 15 amino acids. The ends lost 2 bases at V and 9 bases at J; junction bases unmatched: 8. As DNA, the CDR3 is TGTGCCAGCTCACCAATTAGACTAGCGGGAGACGTGCAGTACTTC. Protein product: CASSPIRLAGDVQYF.

The rearrangement links TRBV6-1 to TRBJ2-1, with 13 bases aligning to TRBD2. Germline CDR1 reads MNHNS; CDR2 reads SASEGT. The length of the CDR3 is 15 residues. After removal of 6 bases from V and 9 bases from J, the junction contained 8 bases not matched to a gene. The CDR3 is CASSFGLAGDSEQFF. The CDR3, as DNA: TGTGCCAGCAGCTTCGGACTAGCGGGGGACAGTGAGCAGTTCTTC.

This CDR3 is CASSPEGWYEQYF. The CDR3 DNA reads as TGTGCCAGTAGTCCCGAGGGGTGGTACGAGCAGTACTTC. The rearrangement uses TRBV19 and TRBJ2-7; D may be TRBD1 or TRBD2 (5 bases each). The CDR3 contains 13 residues. V was shortened by 5 bases and J by 4 bases, with 12 bases between the two germline ends. The germline CDR1 and CDR2 sequences are LNHDA and SQIVND (reference sequence).

The chain uses TRBV5-4 and TRBJ1-1, with D unresolved. CDR3 length: 12 amino acids. V dropped 0 bases and J dropped 7 bases, with 7 bases sitting between them. Germline CDR1 is SGHNT and CDR2 is YYREEE (reference sequence). The CDR3 loop is CASSLVVGEAFF. In nucleotides, the CDR3 is TGTGCCAGCAGCTTGGTAGTAGGTGAAGCTTTCTTT.

This clonotype was observed a handful of times. The J gene is TRBJ2-7, the V gene TRBV5-1, with TRBD2 matching 14 bases. Unmatched junction bases numbered 2, after V lost 0 bases and J lost 3 bases. The CDR3 runs 16 residues. The germline CDR1 and CDR2 sequences are SGHRS and YFSETQ. CDR3 region: CASSLGLAGGFYEQYF. CDR3 DNA: TGCGCCAGCAGCTTGGGACTAGCGGGAGGGTTCTACGAGCAGTACTTC.

This clonotype was detected only a few times. Its ends do not fully match the called genes, so a read error is possible. CDR3 sequence reads: CASSRDSFTRELFF. CDR3 DNA sequence: TGCGCCAGCAGCCGCGACTCGTTCACCAGGGAGCTGTTTTTT. The genes are TRBV5-1 and TRBJ2-2; no clear D gene. The CDR3 has 14 residues. Germline V gene data show CDR1 as SGHRS and CDR2 as YFSETQ.

The V gene is TRBV7-8, the J gene TRBJ2-6; 7 bases align to TRBD1. The CDR3 covers 15 residues. The germline CDR1 and CDR2 sequences are SGHVS and FQNEAQ. The V segment lost 9 bases and the J segment 0 bases; nucleotides outside the gene matches: 5. The CDR3 here is CASTGVSSGANVLTF. The CDR3 coding sequence is TGTGCCAGTACAGGGGTTAGCTCTGGGGCCAACGTCCTGACTTTC.

This clonotype was detected only a few times. The chain links TRBV3-1 to TRBJ2-1; D possibly corresponds to TRBD2 (5 bases). Germline V CDR1 and CDR2: LGHDT, YNNKEL (reference sequence). Trimming cost V 2 bases and J 0 bases, with 14 bases left between them. CDR3 length: 17 residues. CDR3 coding DNA: TGTGCCAGCAGCCAATATAAGCGGAGGAGCTCCTACAATGAGCAGTTCTTC. This translates into CASSQYKRRSSYNEQFF.

The chain carries TRBV9 and TRBJ2-7, with D perhaps matching TRBD2 (6 bases). V was clipped by 2 bases and J by 1 base, with 13 bases between them. The germline V gene has CDR1 SGDLS and CDR2 YYNGEE. The CDR3 runs 15 residues. CDR3 coding DNA: TGTGCCAGCAGCGTTTTTTCGGGGGAATCCTACGAGCAGTACTTC. Encoded protein: CASSVFSGESYEQYF.

There are many counts of this clonotype. J is TRBJ2-1 and V is TRBV3-1, with D hard to call. The CDR3 runs 15 residues. The V gene lost 0 bases and the J gene lost 6 bases, with 12 bases spanning the gap. Per the germline V gene, CDR1 is LGHDT and CDR2 is YNNKEL (reference sequence). CDR3 coding DNA: TGTGCCAGCAGCCAAGATGGCGGTTACACCAATGAGCAGTTCTTC. This gives the protein CASSQDGGYTNEQFF.

This clonotype was counted at least ten times. V and J are TRBV20-1 and TRBJ2-3; possible D gene TRBD2, 6 bases. This CDR3 region has 13 residues. Germline V gene sequence: CDR1 DFQATT, CDR2 SNEGSKA (reference sequence). V lost 3 bases to trimming and J lost 5 bases, with 12 bases between them. CDR3 in amino acids: CSASWRDVDTQYF. The CDR3 DNA sequence: TGCAGTGCTAGTTGGCGGGACGTAGATACGCAGTATTTT.

The rearrangement uses TRBV5-4 and TRBJ1-1; D not resolved. This CDR3 is built from 12 residues. Between the trimmed V and J ends, which lost 0 bases and 8 bases, there was a span of 8 bases. Germline-derived CDR1 and CDR2 are SGHNT and YYREEE (reference sequence). CDR3 in DNA: TGTGCCAGCAGCTTGGTAGCGCGGGAAGCTTTCTTT. Translation gives CASSLVAREAFF.

The rearrangement links TRBV7-3 to TRBJ2-1; 7 bases agree with TRBD2. The CDR3 runs 15 residues. Germline lookup yields CDR1 SGHTA and CDR2 FQGTGA. The ends lost 1 base at V and 3 bases at J; junction bases unmatched: 3. As DNA, the CDR3 is TGTGCCAGCAGCTTAAATGCGGGAGTCTACAATGAGCAGTTCTTC. This encodes CASSLNAGVYNEQFF.

On this clonotype itself: The CDR3 carries no conserved terminal phenylalanine or tryptophan, so it likely arises from a read error. The rearrangement links TRBV20-1 to TRBJ1-4; possibly TRBD1 for D (5 bases). The CDR3 sequence is 13 residues long. Germline V lookup: CDR1 DFQATT, CDR2 SNEGSKA (reference sequence). This CDR3 is CSATLGANEELFL. In DNA, the CDR3 is TGCAGTGCCACCCTAGGGGCTAATGAAGAACTGTTTTTA.

To note about this clonotype: Relative to the germline gene, one junction end is altered; a read error may explain this. The gene calls are TRBV6-1 and TRBJ2-3, with D perhaps TRBD1 (5 bases). The CDR3 extends over 15 amino acids. CDR1 is MNHNS and CDR2 is SASEGT in the germline V gene. This CDR3 reads CDSSTQVIRTDTQYF. For the CDR3, the DNA is TGCGACAGCAGCACACAGGTCATTCGCACAGATACGCAGTATTTT.

The chain links TRBV14 to TRBJ2-1, with a tentative D call TRBD1 (6 bases). CDR3 size: 17 residues. Trimming took 3 bases from V and 1 from J, leaving 16 bases between them. The germline V gene has CDR1 SGHDN and CDR2 FVKESK. Written as DNA, the CDR3 is TGTGCCAGCAGCCACAGGAAAGGGGGTGGGTCCTACAATGAGCAGTTCTTC. The encoded protein is CASSHRKGGGSYNEQFF.

The J gene is TRBJ2-7, the V gene TRBV27; TRBD2 agrees at 8 bases. The germline gives CDR1 MNHEY, CDR2 SMNVEV (reference sequence). The length of the CDR3 is 17 residues. The ends lost 2 bases at V and 3 bases at J; junction bases unmatched: 12. The CDR3 is CASSLTAGEGFGYEQYF. CDR3 bases: TGTGCCAGCAGTTTAACAGCGGGAGAAGGGTTTGGCTACGAGCAGTACTTC.

This clonotype has a handful of counts. V and J are TRBV7-9 and TRBJ1-2; 7 bases are shared with TRBD1. Trimming removed 0 bases from V and 2 bases from J; junction bases left unmatched: 3. This CDR3 contains 15 residues. The germline CDR1 and CDR2 sequences are SEHNR and FQNEAQ (reference sequence). This chain's CDR3 is CASSLATTGNYGYTF. The CDR3 coding sequence is TGTGCCAGCAGCTTAGCGACGACAGGGAACTATGGCTACACCTTC. Drawing the rest from reference TRBV7-9 and TRBJ1-2, the complete variable domain is DTGVSQNPRHKITKRGQNVTFRCDPISEHNRLYWYRQTLGQGPEFLTYFQNEAQLEKSRLLSDRFSAERPKGSFSTLEIQRTEQGDSAMYLCASSLATTGNYGYTFGSGTRLTVV.

In regard to this clonotype: A clone one base away is much larger, so this may be a read error. The rearrangement uses TRBV18 and TRBJ1-1; the D gene is possibly TRBD1 (5 bases). From germline, CDR1 is KGHSH and CDR2 LQKENI. V was clipped by 5 bases and J by 10 bases, with 11 bases between them. The CDR3 totals 11 residues. The CDR3 sequence: CASSAGERAFF. The CDR3 nucleotides read TGTGCCAGCTCAGCGGGGGAGAGAGCTTTCTTT.

As regards this clonotype: Here the CDR3 omits its conserved ending phenylalanine or tryptophan, so a read error is the likely source. V gene TRBV24-1 combines with J gene TRBJ2-1, with D unclear. This CDR3 has 13 amino acids. The V end was cut by 5 bases, the J end by 8 bases, with 12 bases between. Per germline, CDR1 KGHDR and CDR2 SFDVKD. CDR3 loop: CATSGPWWDEQFS. CDR3 DNA: TGTGCCACCAGTGGTCCATGGTGGGATGAGCAGTTCTCC.